Below, 17 T cell receptor beta chains from the same sample are listed, as sequenced in a study of cytomegalovirus exposure and HLA in healthy donors. Only in-frame clones appear in the TCRdb table, and some are missing; sequencing was by immunoSEQ multiplex PCR. The table lists some 270,000 clones, around 85% of them singletons, with approximately 1% in the top ten. Sequenced: PBMCs. Source of these receptors: a woman aged 18-29 years in good health and CMV-seronegative.

The table lists this clone with a count of one. This sequence joins TRBV9 and TRBJ1-2; D ambiguous. Germline V gene sequence: CDR1 SGDLS, CDR2 YYNGEE. Trimming cost V 3 bases and J 0 bases, with 12 bases left between them. This CDR3 is built from 15 residues. In DNA form, the CDR3 reads TGTGCCAGCAGCGGCTTAGACGGAGCTAACTATGGCTACACCTTC. Its protein is CASSGLDGANYGYTF.

The CDR3 here is CASSDTVGEAFF. In nucleotides, the CDR3 is TGCGCCAGCAGTGATACCGTCGGTGAAGCTTTCTTT. The rearrangement uses TRBV10-1 and TRBJ1-1; D gene uncertain. Trimming left V 3 bases short and J 7 bases short, with 9 bases between. Germline values: CDR1 WNHNN, CDR2 SYGVQD (reference sequence). The CDR3 runs 12 residues.

A single count supports this clone. The genes are TRBV13 and TRBJ2-7; tentative D call: TRBD1 (5 bases). CDR1 PRHDT and CDR2 FYEKMQ come from the germline V gene (reference sequence). The CDR3 sequence is 12 residues long. V was pared by 3 bases and J by 5 bases, with 8 bases between. CDR3 amino acids: CASSFRGNEQYF. Written as DNA, the CDR3 is TGTGCCAGCAGCTTTAGGGGTAACGAGCAGTACTTC.

The chain carries TRBV18 and TRBJ1-4, with TRBD1 matching over 11 bases. The V and J ends lost 5 bases and 7 bases, in that order; junction bases with no gene match: 9. CDR1 is KGHSH, CDR2 LQKENI, per germline. This CDR3 spans 16 amino acids. As DNA, the CDR3 is TGTGCCAGCTCAGCTAAAGAGGGGACAGGGGGTGAAAAACTGTTTTTT. Translating it yields CASSAKEGTGGEKLFF.

The chain uses TRBV28 and TRBJ1-4; a weak D match, TRBD1 (5 bases). Germline loops: CDR1 MDHEN, CDR2 SYDVKM. V gave up 8 bases and J gave up 6 bases, with 13 bases separating them. This CDR3 region has 13 residues. The CDR3, as DNA: TGTGCCAGCGGGGCCCAGCTTGATGAAAAACTGTTTTTT. It is translated as CASGAQLDEKLFF.

This clone occurred many times. The gene calls are TRBV19 and TRBJ1-2; 7 bases match TRBD1. Germline CDR1 LNHDA, CDR2 SQIVND (reference sequence). The CDR3 runs 13 residues. J lost 3 bases, V lost 5 bases, and 3 bases had no gene match. This chain's CDR3 is CASSPGQDYGYTF. DNA of the CDR3: TGTGCCAGTAGTCCCGGACAGGACTATGGCTACACCTTC.

The gene calls are TRBV28 and TRBJ2-7; TRBD1 might be the D (5 bases). The CDR3 is made up of 13 amino acids. Germline CDR1 is MDHEN and CDR2 is SYDVKM. V was clipped by 7 bases and J by 2 bases, with 12 bases between them. This CDR3 is CASTLQVPYEQYF. The CDR3 nucleotides read TGTGCCAGCACCCTACAGGTCCCCTACGAGCAGTACTTC.

The chain has TRBV19 and TRBJ1-1; D may be TRBD1 (5 bases). Per the germline V gene, CDR1 is LNHDA and CDR2 is SQIVND (reference sequence). The length of the CDR3 is 14 residues. Trimming shortened V by 8 bases and J by 5 bases, and 18 bases separated the two germline ends. The CDR3 DNA is TGTGCCAGTCGATGGGACGGGGGTTCGACTGAAGCTTTCTTT. Amino acid sequence: CASRWDGGSTEAFF.

The CDR3, as DNA: TGTGCCAGCACCGAGGGGGGGGCAAATCAAGAGACCCAGTACTTC. Its protein is CASTEGGANQETQYF. V is TRBV9 and J is TRBJ2-5; tentatively, D is TRBD2 (7 bases). Germline CDR1 reads SGDLS; CDR2 reads YYNGEE. Trimming stripped 6 bases from V and 2 bases from J, with 17 bases between. The CDR3 sequence is 15 residues long. Using reference TRBV9 and TRBJ2-5 for the parts outside the CDR3, the full variable domain is DSGVTQTPKHLITATGQRVTLRCSPRSGDLSVYWYQQSLDQGLQFLIQYYNGEERAKGNILERFSAQQFPDLHSELNLSSLELGDSALYFCASTEGGANQETQYFGPGTRLLVL.

This sequence joins TRBV27 and TRBJ1-2; D possibly corresponds to TRBD1 (5 bases). V was shortened by 6 bases and J by 1 base, with 12 bases between the two germline ends. The CDR3 consists of 14 residues. The germline CDR1 and CDR2 sequences are MNHEY and SMNVEV (reference sequence). The CDR3 DNA sequence: TGTGCCAGCAGCAAGACAGACCTTAACTATGGCTACACCTTC. This gives the protein CASSKTDLNYGYTF.

The chain joins TRBV2 to TRBJ1-1; possible D gene TRBD1, 5 bases. CDR1 and CDR2 from the germline V gene are SNHLY and FYNNEI. Trimming took 11 bases from V and 11 from J, leaving 24 bases between them. CDR3 length: 13 amino acids. In DNA, the CDR3 is TGTGCCGGGGATGAGGGAGGGGACTTGCGGGCTTTCTTT. It yields the protein CAGDEGGDLRAFF.

The V gene is TRBV6-5, the J gene TRBJ2-7; possible D gene TRBD2, 7 bases. V was pared by 0 bases and J by 3 bases, with 15 bases between. The V gene's germline CDR1 is MNHEY and CDR2 SVGAGI. CDR3 length equals 16 residues. CDR3 protein: CASSYSIGGLHYEQYF. CDR3 nucleotides: TGTGCCAGCAGTTACTCGATCGGGGGGCTACACTACGAGCAGTACTTC.

This clone was picked up a small number of times. The chain has TRBV30 and TRBJ2-5; no clear D gene. The CDR3 has 13 residues. The germline V gene has CDR1 GTSNPN and CDR2 SVGIG (reference sequence). The V and J ends lost 0 bases and 5 bases respectively, with 10 bases between them. Here the CDR3 reads CAWSVRVRETQYF. CDR3 sequence (DNA): TGTGCCTGGAGTGTACGGGTGCGCGAGACCCAGTACTTC.

This clone was seen more than once but under ten times. The genes are TRBV15 and TRBJ1-5; D gene uncertain. Germline values: CDR1 LNHNV, CDR2 YYDKDF (reference sequence). V was clipped by 9 bases and J by 6 bases, with 15 bases between them. This CDR3 spans 13 amino acids. The CDR3 region has the DNA TGTGCCACGTCGCTGGGAGGGAGTCAGCCCCAGCATTTT. Its translation is CATSLGGSQPQHF. The full variable domain, completed using reference TRBV15 and TRBJ1-5, is DAMVIQNPRYQVTQFGKPVTLSCSQTLNHNVMYWYQQKSSQAPKLLFHYYDKDFNNEADTPDNFQSRRPNTSFCFLDIRSPGLGDTAMYLCATSLGGSQPQHFGDGTRLSIL.

V and J are TRBV18 and TRBJ2-7, with TRBD2 matching 14 bases. Germline V gene data show CDR1 as KGHSH and CDR2 as LQKENI. The CDR3 is made up of 19 amino acids. V trimming: 0 bases; J trimming: 5 bases; junction bases outside the gene matches: 12. The CDR3 reads CASSPPKTSGRAWEHEQYF. The CDR3 DNA reads TGTGCCAGCTCACCACCCAAGACTAGCGGGAGGGCCTGGGAGCACGAGCAGTACTTC.

This chain uses TRBV9 with TRBJ1-5; 8 nucleotides agree with TRBD1. With 5 bases clipped from V and 5 bases from J, the junction kept 9 bases outside the gene matches. The CDR3 consists of 15 residues. Germline CDR1 reads SGDLS; CDR2 reads YYNGEE. CDR3 amino acids: CASSGPGGADQPQHF. The DNA of the CDR3 is TGTGCCAGCAGTGGTCCAGGGGGCGCGGATCAGCCCCAGCATTTT. Combining the CDR3 with reference TRBV9 and TRBJ1-5 gives the whole variable domain DSGVTQTPKHLITATGQRVTLRCSPRSGDLSVYWYQQSLDQGLQFLIQYYNGEERAKGNILERFSAQQFPDLHSELNLSSLELGDSALYFCASSGPGGADQPQHFGDGTRLSIL.

There are a few counts of this clone. J is TRBJ1-5 and V is TRBV7-2; D gene uncertain. Germline V gene data show CDR1 as SGHTA and CDR2 as FQGNSA. Trimming removed 4 bases from V and 0 bases from J, with 4 bases in between. The CDR3 runs 13 residues. CDR3 in amino acids: CASSSNSNQPQHF. The CDR3 DNA reads TGTGCCAGCAGCTCAAATAGCAATCAGCCCCAGCATTTT.